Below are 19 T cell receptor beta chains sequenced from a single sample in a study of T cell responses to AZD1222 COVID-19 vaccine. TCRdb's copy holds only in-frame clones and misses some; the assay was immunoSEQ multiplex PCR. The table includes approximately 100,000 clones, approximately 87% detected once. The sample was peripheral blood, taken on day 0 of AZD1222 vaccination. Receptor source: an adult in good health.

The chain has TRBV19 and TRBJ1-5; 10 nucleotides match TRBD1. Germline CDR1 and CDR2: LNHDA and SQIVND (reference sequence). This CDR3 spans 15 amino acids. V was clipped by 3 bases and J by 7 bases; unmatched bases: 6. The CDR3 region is CASSINGQGGQPQHF. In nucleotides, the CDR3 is TGTGCCAGTAGTATTAACGGACAGGGGGGCCAGCCCCAGCATTTT.

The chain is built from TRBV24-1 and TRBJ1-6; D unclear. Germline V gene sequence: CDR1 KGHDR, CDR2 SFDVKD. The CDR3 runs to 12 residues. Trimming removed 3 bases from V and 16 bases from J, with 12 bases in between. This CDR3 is CATSDDLGQLHF. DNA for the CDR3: TGTGCCACCAGTGATGATTTAGGGCAGCTCCACTTT.

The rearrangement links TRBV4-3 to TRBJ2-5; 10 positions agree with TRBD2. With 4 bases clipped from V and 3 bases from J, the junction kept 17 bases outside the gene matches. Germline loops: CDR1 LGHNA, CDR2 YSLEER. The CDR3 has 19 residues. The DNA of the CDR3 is TGCGCCAGCAGCCGCTTTTCCGCCTTCCTAGCGGGGGCTGAAGAGACCCAGTACTTC. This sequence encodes CASSRFSAFLAGAEETQYF.

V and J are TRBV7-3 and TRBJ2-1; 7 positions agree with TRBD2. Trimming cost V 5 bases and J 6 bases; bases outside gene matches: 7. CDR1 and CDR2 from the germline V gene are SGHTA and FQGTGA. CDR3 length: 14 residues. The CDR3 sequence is CASSRLAFGNEQFF. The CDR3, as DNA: TGTGCCAGCAGCCGACTAGCTTTCGGCAATGAGCAGTTCTTC.

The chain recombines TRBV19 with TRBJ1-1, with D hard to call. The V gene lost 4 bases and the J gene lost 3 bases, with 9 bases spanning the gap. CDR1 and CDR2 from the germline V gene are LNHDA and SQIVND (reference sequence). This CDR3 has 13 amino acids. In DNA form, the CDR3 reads TGTGCCAGTAGTACCAGCAGAGACACTGAAGCTTTCTTT. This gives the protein CASSTSRDTEAFF.

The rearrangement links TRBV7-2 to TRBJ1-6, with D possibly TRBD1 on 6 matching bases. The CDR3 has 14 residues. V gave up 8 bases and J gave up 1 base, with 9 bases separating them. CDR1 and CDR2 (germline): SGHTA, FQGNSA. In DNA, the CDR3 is TGTGCCAGCTTTAGGGGGTCCTATAATTCACCCCTCCACTTT. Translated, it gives CASFRGSYNSPLHF.

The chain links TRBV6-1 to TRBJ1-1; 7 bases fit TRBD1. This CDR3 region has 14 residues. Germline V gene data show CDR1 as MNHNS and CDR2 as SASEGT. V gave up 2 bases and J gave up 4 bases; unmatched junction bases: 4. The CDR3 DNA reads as TGTGCCAGCAGTGAACAGGACAGGAGCACTGAAGCTTTCTTT. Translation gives CASSEQDRSTEAFF.

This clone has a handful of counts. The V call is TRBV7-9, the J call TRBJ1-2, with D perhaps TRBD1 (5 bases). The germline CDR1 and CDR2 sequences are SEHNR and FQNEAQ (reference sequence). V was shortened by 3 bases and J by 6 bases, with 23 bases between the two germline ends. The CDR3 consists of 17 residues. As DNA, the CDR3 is TGTGCCAGCAGCTTGACGAACCTTGGGATGACAGAAGATGGCTACACCTTC. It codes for CASSLTNLGMTEDGYTF.

CDR3 coding DNA: TGTGCCAGCAGTGAAGCGCGGGGACAGGGGTTTCAGCCCCAGCATTTT. Its translation is CASSEARGQGFQPQHF. The chain couples TRBV6-1 to TRBJ1-5; TRBD1 matches at 10 bases. V lost 0 bases to trimming and J lost 6 bases; unmatched junction nucleotides: 5. The CDR3 has 16 amino acids. The V gene's germline CDR1 is MNHNS and CDR2 SASEGT.

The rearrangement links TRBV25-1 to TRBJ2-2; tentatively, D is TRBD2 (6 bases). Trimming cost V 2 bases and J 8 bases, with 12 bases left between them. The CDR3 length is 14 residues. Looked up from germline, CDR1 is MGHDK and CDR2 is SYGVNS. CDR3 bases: TGTGCCAGCAGTGAACTCGCGGGGCAGGGGGAGCTGTTTTTT. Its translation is CASSELAGQGELFF.

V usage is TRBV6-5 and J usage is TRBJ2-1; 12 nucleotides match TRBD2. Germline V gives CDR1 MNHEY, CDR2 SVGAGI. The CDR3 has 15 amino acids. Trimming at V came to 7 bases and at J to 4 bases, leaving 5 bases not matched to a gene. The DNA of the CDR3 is TGTGCCAGCAAGACTAGCGGGGGACTATACAATGAGCAGTTCTTC. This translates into CASKTSGGLYNEQFF.

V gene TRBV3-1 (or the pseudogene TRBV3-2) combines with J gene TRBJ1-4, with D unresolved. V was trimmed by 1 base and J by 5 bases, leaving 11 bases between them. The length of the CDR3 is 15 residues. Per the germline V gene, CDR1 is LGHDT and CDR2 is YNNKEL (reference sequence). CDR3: CASSQAAGLNEKLFF. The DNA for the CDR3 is TGTGCCAGCAGCCAAGCGGCTGGCCTCAATGAAAAACTGTTTTTT.

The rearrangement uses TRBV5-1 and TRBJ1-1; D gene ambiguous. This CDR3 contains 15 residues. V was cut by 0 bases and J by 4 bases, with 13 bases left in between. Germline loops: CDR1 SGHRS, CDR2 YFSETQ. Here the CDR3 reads CASSLGVLRGTEAFF. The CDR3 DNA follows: TGCGCCAGCAGCTTGGGGGTATTACGGGGCACTGAAGCTTTCTTT.

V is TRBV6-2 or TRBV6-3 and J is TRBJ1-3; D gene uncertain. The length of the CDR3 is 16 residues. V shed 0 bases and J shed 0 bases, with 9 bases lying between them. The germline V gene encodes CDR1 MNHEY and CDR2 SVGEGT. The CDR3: CASSYSTSYSGNTIYF. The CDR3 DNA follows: TGTGCCAGCAGTTACTCGACATCTTACTCTGGAAACACCATATATTTT.

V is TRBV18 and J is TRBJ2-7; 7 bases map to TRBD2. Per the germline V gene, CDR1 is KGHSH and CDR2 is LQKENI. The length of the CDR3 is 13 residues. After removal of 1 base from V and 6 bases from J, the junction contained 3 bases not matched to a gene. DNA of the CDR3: TGTGCCAGCTCACCACAAGGGGAGGGCGAGCAGTACTTC. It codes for CASSPQGEGEQYF.

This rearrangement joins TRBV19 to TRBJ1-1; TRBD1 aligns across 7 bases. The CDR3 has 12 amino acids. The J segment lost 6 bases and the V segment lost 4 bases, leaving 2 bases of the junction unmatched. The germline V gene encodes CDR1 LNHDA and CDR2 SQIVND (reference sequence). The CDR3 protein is CASSRQGPEAFF. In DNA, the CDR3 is TGTGCCAGTAGTAGACAGGGCCCTGAAGCTTTCTTT.

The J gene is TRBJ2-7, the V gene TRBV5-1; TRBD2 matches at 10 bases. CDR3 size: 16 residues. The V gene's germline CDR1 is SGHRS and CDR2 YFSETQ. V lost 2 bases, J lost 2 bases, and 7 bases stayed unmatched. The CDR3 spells CASSFYSLAGAYEQYF. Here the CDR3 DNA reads TGCGCCAGCAGCTTTTACTCTCTAGCGGGAGCCTACGAGCAGTACTTC.

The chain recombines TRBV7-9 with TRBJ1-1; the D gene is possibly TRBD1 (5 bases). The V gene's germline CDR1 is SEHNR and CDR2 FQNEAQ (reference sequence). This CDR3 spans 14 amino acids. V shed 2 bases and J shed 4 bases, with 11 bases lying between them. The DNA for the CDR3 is TGTGCCAGCAGCTTACTTGGGGGTAGCACTGAAGCTTTCTTT. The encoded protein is CASSLLGGSTEAFF.

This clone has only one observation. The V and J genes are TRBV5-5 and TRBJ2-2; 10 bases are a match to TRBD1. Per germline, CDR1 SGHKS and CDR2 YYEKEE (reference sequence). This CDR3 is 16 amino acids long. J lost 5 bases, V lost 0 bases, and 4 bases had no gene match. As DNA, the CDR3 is TGTGCCAGCAGCTTGGTGGGACAGGGGTGGACCGGGGAGCTGTTTTTT. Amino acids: CASSLVGQGWTGELFF. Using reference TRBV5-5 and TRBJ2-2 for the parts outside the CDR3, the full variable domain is DAGVTQSPTHLIKTRGQQVTLRCSPISGHKSVSWYQQVLGQGPQFIFQYYEKEERGRGNFPDRFSARQFPNYSSELNVNALLLGDSALYLCASSLVGQGWTGELFFGEGSRLTVL.